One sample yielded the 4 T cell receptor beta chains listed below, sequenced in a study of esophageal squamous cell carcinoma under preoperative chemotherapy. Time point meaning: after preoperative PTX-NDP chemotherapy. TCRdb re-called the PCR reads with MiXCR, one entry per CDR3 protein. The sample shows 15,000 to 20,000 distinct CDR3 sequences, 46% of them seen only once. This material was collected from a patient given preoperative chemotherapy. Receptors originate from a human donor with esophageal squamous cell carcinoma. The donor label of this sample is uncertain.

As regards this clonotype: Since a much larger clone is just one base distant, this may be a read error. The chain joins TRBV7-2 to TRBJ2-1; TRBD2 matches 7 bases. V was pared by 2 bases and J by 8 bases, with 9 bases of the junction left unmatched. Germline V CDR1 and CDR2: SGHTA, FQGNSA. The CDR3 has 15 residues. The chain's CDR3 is CASSLTWGLNHEQFF. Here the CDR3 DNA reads TGTGCCAGCAGCTTAACGTGGGGACTAAACCATGAGCAGTTCTTC.

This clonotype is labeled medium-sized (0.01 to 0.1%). CDR3 amino acids: CASSLGDGYEQYF. The DNA of the CDR3 is TGTGCCAGCAGCTTGGGAGACGGCTACGAGCAGTACTTC. The rearrangement joins TRBV7-9 to TRBJ2-7; D may be TRBD2 (5 bases). V was cut by 3 bases and J by 3 bases, with 9 bases left in between. The CDR3 sequence is 13 residues long. Germline-derived CDR1 and CDR2 are SEHNR and FQNEAQ (reference sequence).

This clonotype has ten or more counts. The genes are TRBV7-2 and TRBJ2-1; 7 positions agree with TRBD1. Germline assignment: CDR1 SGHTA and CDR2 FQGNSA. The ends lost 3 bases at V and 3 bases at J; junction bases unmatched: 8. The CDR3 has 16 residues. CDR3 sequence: CASSFSGTDRYNEQFF. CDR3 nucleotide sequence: TGTGCCAGCAGCTTCTCCGGGACAGACCGCTACAATGAGCAGTTCTTC.

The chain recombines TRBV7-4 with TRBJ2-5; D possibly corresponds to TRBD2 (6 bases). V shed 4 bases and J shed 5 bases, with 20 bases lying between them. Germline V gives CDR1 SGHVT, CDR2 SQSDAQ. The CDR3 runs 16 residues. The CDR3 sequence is CASSYTYGGLVETQYF. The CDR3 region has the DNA TGTGCCAGCAGCTATACTTATGGGGGACTGGTCGAGACCCAGTACTTC.